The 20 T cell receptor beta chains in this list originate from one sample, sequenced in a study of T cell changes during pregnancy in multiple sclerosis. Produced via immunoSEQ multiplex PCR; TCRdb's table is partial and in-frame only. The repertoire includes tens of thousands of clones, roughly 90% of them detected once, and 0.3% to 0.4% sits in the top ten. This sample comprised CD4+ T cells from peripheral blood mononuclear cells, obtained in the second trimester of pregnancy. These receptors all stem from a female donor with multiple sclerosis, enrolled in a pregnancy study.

The CDR3 DNA reads as TGTGCCAGCAGCTCCTACCTCCAGGGCACTGAAGCTTTCTTT. Protein sequence: CASSSYLQGTEAFF. This chain uses TRBV7-2 with TRBJ1-1, with a possible D match to TRBD1 (5 bases). This CDR3 region has 14 residues. The V gene's germline CDR1 is SGHTA and CDR2 FQGNSA. Trimming removed 4 bases at V and 4 bases at J, with 13 bases between.

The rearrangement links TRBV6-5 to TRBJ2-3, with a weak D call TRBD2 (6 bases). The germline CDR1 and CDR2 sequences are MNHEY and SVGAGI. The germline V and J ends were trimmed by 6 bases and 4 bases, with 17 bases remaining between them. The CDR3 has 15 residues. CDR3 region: CASSLIGGRADTQYF. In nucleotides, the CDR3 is TGTGCCAGCAGCCTCATCGGGGGTCGCGCAGATACGCAGTATTTT.

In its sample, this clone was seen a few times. The CDR3 nucleotides read TGTGCCTGGACTTCAGACTTCGGCGAGGATGGCTACACCTTC. Residues: CAWTSDFGEDGYTF. The chain carries TRBV30 and TRBJ1-2; unclear D gene. Trimming shortened V by 4 bases and J by 6 bases, and 18 bases separated the two germline ends. Looked up from germline, CDR1 is GTSNPN and CDR2 is SVGIG (reference sequence). The CDR3 consists of 14 residues.

As DNA, the CDR3 is TGTGCCTGGAGTGCTAGAAGCCCCGGGCAGTACTTC. Its translation: CAWSARSPGQYF. The V and J genes are TRBV30 and TRBJ2-7; D is undetermined. Per the germline V gene, CDR1 is GTSNPN and CDR2 is SVGIG (reference sequence). Trimming stripped 1 base from V and 9 bases from J, with 13 bases between. The CDR3 is 12 residues long. The whole variable domain, filled in from reference TRBV30 and TRBJ2-7, reads SQTIHQWPATLVQPVGSPLSLECTVEGTSNPNLYWYRQAAGRGLQLLFYSVGIGQISSEVPQNLSASRPQDRQFILSSKKLLLSDSGFYLCAWSARSPGQYFGPGTRLTVT.

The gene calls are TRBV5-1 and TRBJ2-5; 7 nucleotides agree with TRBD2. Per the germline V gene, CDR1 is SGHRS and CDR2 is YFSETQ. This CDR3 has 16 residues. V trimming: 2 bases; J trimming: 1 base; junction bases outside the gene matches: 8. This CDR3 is CASSFPYGGTQETQYF. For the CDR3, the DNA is TGCGCCAGCAGCTTCCCCTACGGGGGGACCCAAGAGACCCAGTACTTC.

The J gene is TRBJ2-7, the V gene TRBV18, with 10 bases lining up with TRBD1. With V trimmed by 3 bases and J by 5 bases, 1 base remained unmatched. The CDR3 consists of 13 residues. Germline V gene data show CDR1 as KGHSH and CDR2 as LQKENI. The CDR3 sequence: CASSPGQGNEQYF. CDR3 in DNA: TGTGCCAGCTCACCGGGACAGGGGAACGAGCAGTACTTC.

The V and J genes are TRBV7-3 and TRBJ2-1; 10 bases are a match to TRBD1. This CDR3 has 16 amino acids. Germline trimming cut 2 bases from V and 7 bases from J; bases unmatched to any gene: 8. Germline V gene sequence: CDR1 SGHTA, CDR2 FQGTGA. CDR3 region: CASSLVAGQGFNEQFF. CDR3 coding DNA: TGTGCCAGCAGCTTAGTGGCGGGACAGGGGTTTAATGAGCAGTTCTTC.

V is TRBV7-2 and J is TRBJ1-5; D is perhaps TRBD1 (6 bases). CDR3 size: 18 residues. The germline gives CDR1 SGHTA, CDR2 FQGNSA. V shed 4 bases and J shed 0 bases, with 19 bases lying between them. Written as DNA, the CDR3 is TGTGCCAGCAGCTCTAGAATTATGGACAGTTATAGCAATCAGCCCCAGCATTTT. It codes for CASSSRIMDSYSNQPQHF. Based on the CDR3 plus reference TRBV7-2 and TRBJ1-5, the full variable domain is GAGVSQSPSNKVTEKGKDVELRCDPISGHTALYWYRQSLGQGLEFLIYFQGNSAPDKSGLPSDRFSAERTGGSVSTLTIQRTQQEDSAVYLCASSSRIMDSYSNQPQHFGDGTRLSIL.

CDR3 amino acids: CASRGGQLAGYEQYF. CDR3 nucleotides: TGTGCCAGCAGAGGAGGACAGCTAGCGGGCTACGAGCAGTACTTC. The V call is TRBV6-5, the J call TRBJ2-7; 8 positions match TRBD2. The CDR3 extends over 15 amino acids. Germline V gene data show CDR1 as MNHEY and CDR2 as SVGAGI. V was pared by 6 bases and J by 3 bases, with 10 bases of the junction left unmatched.

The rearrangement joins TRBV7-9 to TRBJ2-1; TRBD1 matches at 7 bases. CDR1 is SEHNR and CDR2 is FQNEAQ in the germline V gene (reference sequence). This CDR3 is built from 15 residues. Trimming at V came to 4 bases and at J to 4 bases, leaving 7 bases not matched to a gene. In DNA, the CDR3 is TGTGCCAGCAGCTCCTCGACAGGGTTATACAATGAGCAGTTCTTC. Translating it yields CASSSSTGLYNEQFF.

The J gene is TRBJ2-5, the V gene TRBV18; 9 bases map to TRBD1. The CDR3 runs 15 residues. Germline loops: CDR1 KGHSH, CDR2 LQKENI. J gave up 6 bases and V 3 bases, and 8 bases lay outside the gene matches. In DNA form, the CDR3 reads TGTGCCAGCTCACCTCGGACAGGGGAGGCCCAGACCCAGTACTTC. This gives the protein CASSPRTGEAQTQYF. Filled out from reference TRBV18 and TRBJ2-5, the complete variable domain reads NAGVMQNPRHLVRRRGQEARLRCSPMKGHSHVYWYRQLPEEGLKFMVYLQKENIIDESGMPKERFSAEFPKEGPSILRIQQVVRGDSAAYFCASSPRTGEAQTQYFGPGTRLLVL.

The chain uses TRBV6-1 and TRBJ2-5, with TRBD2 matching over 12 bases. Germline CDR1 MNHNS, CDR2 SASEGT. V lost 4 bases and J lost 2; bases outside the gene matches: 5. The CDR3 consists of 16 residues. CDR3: CASSVASGGGQETQYF. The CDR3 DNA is TGTGCCAGCAGTGTAGCTAGCGGGGGGGGACAAGAGACCCAGTACTTC.

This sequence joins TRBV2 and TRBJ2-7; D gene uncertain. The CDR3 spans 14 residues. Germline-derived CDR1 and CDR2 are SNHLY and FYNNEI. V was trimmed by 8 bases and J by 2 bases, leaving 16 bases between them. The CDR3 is CASWSTYGTYEQYF. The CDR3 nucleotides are TGTGCCAGCTGGTCGACTTACGGAACCTACGAGCAGTACTTC. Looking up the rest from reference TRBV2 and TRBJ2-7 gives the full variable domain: EPEVTQTPSHQVTQMGQEVILRCVPISNHLYFYWYRQILGQKVEFLVSFYNNEISEKSEIFDDQFSVERPDGSNFTLKIRSTKLEDSAMYFCASWSTYGTYEQYFGPGTRLTVT.

CDR3 sequence: CASSVTSGGYEQYF. In nucleotides, the CDR3 is TGCGCCAGCAGTGTGACTAGCGGGGGCTACGAGCAGTACTTC. V is TRBV10-2 and J is TRBJ2-7, with TRBD2 matching over 12 bases. The CDR3 loop spans 14 amino acids. Germline values: CDR1 WSHSY, CDR2 SAAADI. J gave up 3 bases and V 4 bases, and 1 base lay outside the gene matches.

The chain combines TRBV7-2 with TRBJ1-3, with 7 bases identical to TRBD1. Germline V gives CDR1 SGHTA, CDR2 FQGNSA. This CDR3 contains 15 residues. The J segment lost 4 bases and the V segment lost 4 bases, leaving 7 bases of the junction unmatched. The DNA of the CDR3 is TGTGCCAGCAGCTCTACAGGGGATTCGGGAAACACCATATATTTT. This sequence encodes CASSSTGDSGNTIYF.

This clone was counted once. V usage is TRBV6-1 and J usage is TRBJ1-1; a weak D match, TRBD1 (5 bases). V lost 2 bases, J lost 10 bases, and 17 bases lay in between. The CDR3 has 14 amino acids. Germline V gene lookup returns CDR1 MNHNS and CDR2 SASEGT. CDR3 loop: CASSEIAGRSGAFF. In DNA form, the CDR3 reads TGTGCCAGCAGTGAAATCGCAGGGAGGTCCGGAGCTTTCTTT.

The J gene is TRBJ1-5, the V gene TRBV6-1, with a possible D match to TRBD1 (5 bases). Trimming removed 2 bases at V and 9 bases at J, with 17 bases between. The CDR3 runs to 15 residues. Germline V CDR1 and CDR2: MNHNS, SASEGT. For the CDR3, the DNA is TGTGCCAGCAGTGAAATAGCGCGGGGGTCCGCGCCCCAGCATTTT. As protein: CASSEIARGSAPQHF.

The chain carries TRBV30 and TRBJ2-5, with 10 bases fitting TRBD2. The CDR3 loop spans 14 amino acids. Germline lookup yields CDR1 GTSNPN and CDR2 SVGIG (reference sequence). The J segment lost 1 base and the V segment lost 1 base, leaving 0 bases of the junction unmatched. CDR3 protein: CAWSGTSGQETQYF. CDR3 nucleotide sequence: TGTGCCTGGAGTGGGACTAGCGGCCAAGAGACCCAGTACTTC.

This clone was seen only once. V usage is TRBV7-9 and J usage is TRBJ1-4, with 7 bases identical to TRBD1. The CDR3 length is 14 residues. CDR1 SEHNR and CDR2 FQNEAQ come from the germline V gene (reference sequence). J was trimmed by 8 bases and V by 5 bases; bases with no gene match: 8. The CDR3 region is CASSLTGVGEKLFF. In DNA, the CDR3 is TGTGCCAGCAGCCTTACAGGGGTAGGGGAAAAACTGTTTTTT.

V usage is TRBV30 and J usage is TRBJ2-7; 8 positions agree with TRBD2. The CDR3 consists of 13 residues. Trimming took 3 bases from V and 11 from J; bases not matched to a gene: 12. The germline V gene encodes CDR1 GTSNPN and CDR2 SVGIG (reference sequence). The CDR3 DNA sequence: TGTGCCTGGAGAGAAGCGGGAGTAAGGCAAGAGTACTTC. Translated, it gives CAWREAGVRQEYF.